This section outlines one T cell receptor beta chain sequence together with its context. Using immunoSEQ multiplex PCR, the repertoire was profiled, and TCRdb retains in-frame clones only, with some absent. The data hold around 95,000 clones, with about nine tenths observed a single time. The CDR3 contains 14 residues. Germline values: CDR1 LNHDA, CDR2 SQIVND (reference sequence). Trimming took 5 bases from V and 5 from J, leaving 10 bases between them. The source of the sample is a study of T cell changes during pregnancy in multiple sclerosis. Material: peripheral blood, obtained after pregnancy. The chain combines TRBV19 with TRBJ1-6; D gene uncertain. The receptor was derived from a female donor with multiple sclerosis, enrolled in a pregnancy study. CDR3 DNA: TGTGCCAGTAGTCCCGGGAGTGATAATTCACCCCTCCACTTT. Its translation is CASSPGSDNSPLHF.